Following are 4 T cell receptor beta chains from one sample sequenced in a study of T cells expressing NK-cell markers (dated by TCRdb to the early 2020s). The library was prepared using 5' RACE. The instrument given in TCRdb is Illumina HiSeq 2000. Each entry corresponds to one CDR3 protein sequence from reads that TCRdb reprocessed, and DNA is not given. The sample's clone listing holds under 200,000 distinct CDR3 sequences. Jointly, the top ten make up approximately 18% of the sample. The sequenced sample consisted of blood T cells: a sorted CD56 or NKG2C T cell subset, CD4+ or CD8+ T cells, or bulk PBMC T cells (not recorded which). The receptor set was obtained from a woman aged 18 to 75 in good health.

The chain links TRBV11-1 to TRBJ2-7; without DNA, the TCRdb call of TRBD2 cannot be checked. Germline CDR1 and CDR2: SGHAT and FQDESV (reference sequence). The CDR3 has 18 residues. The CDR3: CASSLVGTSGKSSYEQYF.

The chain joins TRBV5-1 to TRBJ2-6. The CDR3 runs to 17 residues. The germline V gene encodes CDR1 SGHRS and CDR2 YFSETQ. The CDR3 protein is CASSLESGLSGANVLTF. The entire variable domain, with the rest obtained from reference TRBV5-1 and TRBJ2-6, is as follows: KAGVTQTPRYLIKTRGQQVTLSCSPISGHRSVSWYQQTPGQGLQFLFEYFSETQRNKGNFPGRFSGRQFSNSRSEMNVSTLELGDSALYLCASSLESGLSGANVLTFGAGSRLTVL.

CDR3 sequence reads: CASSPSLAGGRETQYF. J is TRBJ2-5 and V is TRBV11-1; TCRdb calls TRBD2, which cannot be checked without DNA. Looked up from germline, CDR1 is SGHAT and CDR2 is FQDESV (reference sequence). CDR3 length: 16 amino acids.

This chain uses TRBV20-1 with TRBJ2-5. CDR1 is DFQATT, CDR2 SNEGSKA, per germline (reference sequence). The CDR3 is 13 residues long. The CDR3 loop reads CSVLSGDGETQYF.